This section outlines one T cell receptor beta chain sequence together with its context. What it binds is not known. This sample is part of a study of cytomegalovirus exposure and HLA in healthy donors. This CDR3 comprises 13 residues. The V gene's germline CDR1 is MGHDK and CDR2 SYGVNS. V was pared by 11 bases and J by 3 bases, with 15 bases between. Study findings and constraints: TRBV6-2, TRBV6-3 and some other V segments were unresolvable in 87-base-pair reads.

Both 60 Vbeta primers and 13 Jbeta primers went into the PCR. Sequencing was performed with immunoSEQ multiplex PCR; in TCRdb, only in-frame clones are kept and a portion is missing. The sample comprises 150,000 to 200,000 clones, around 76% of which are singletons, and 1.5% to 2% rests with the top ten. The chain combines TRBV25-1 with TRBJ2-3, with a weak D call TRBD2 (6 bases). Sequenced: PBMCs. The origin of this receptor is a man aged 25-45 years in good health and CMV-seronegative. The CDR3 DNA reads as TGTGCCCCCCCGGGGAGGAGGACAGATACGCAGTATTTT. Translating it yields CAPPGRRTDTQYF.